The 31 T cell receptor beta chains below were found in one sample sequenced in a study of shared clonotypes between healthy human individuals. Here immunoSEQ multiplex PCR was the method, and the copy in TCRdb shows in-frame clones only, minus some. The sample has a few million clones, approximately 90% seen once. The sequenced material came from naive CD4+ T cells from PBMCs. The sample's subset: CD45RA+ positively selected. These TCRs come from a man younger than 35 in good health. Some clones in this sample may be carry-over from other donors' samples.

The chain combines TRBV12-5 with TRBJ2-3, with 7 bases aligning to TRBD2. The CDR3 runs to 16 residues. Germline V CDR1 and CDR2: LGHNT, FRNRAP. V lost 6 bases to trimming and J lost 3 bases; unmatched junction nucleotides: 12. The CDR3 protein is CASGFPWGGVTDTQYF. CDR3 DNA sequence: TGTGCTAGTGGCTTCCCGTGGGGGGGGGTTACAGATACGCAGTATTTT.

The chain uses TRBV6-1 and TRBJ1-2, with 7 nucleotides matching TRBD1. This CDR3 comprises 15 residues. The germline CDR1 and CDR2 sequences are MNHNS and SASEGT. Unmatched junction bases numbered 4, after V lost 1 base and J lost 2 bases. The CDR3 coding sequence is TGTGCCAGCAGTGAAGGAGCAGGGGGGAACTATGGCTACACCTTC. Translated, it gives CASSEGAGGNYGYTF.

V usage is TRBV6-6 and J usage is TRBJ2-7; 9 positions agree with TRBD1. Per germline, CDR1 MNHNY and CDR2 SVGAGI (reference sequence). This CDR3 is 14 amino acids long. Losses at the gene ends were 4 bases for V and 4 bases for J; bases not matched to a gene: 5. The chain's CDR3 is CASSFPGQGYEQYF. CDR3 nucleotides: TGTGCCAGCAGTTTCCCGGGACAGGGTTACGAGCAGTACTTC.

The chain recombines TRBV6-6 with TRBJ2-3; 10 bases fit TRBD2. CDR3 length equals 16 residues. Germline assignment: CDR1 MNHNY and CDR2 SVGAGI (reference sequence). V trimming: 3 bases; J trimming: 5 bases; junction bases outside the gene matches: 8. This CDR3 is CASSYQPSGSGDTQYF. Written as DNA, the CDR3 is TGTGCCAGCAGTTATCAACCTAGCGGGAGCGGAGATACGCAGTATTTT.

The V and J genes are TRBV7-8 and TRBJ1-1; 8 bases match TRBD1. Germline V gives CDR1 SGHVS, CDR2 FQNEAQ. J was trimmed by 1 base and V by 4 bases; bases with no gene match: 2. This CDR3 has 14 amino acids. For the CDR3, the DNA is TGTGCCAGCAGCTCGGGACAGGCGAACACTGAAGCTTTCTTT. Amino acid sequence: CASSSGQANTEAFF.

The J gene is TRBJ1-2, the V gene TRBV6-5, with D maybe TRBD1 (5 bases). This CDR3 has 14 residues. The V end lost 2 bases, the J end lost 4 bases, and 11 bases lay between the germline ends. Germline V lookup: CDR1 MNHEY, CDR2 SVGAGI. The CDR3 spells CASSYRGGPYGYTF. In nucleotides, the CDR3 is TGTGCCAGCAGTTACAGGGGAGGCCCCTATGGCTACACCTTC.

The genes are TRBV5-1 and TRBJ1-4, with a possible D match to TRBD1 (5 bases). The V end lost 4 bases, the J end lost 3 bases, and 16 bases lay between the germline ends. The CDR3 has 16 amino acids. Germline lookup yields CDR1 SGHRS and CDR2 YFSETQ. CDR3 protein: CASSGVSLGANEKLFF. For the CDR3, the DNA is TGCGCCAGCAGCGGTGTCTCCTTGGGGGCTAATGAAAAACTGTTTTTT. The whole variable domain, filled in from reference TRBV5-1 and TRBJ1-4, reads KAGVTQTPRYLIKTRGQQVTLSCSPISGHRSVSWYQQTPGQGLQFLFEYFSETQRNKGNFPGRFSGRQFSNSRSEMNVSTLELGDSALYLCASSGVSLGANEKLFFGSGTQLSVL.

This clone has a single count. In DNA form, the CDR3 reads TGTGCCTGGAGTATATGGAGCGGGAGCACCATATATTTT. Translating it yields CAWSIWSGSTIYF. V usage is TRBV30 and J usage is TRBJ1-3; D is uncertain. Looked up from germline, CDR1 is GTSNPN and CDR2 is SVGIG (reference sequence). V lost 2 bases, J lost 9 bases, and 14 bases lay in between. The CDR3 consists of 13 residues.

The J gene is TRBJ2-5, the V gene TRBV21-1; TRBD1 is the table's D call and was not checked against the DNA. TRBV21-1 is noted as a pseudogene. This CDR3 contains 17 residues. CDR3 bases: TGTGCCAGCAGCAACTGGGTAGGGGGATTTGGAGTGAAGACCCAGTACTTC. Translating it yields CASSNWVGGFGVKTQYF.

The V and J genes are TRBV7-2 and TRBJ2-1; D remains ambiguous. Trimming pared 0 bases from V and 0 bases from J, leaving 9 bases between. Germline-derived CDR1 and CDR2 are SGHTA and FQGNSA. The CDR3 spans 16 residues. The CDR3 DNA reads TGTGCCAGCAGCTTAGCGCCGACTGCCTCCTACAATGAGCAGTTCTTC. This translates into CASSLAPTASYNEQFF.

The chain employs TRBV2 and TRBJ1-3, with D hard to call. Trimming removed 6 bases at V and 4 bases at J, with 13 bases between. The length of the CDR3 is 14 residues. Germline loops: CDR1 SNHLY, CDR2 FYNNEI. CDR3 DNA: TGTGCCAGCAGCCGAAACGTGGCCGGAAACACCATATATTTT. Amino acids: CASSRNVAGNTIYF.

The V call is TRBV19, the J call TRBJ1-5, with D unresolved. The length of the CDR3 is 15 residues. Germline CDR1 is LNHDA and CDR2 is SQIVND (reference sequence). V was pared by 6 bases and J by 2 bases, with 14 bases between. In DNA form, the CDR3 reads TGTGCCAGTAGCTCAGTGGGCCTGGGCAATCAGCCCCAGCATTTT. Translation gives CASSSVGLGNQPQHF.

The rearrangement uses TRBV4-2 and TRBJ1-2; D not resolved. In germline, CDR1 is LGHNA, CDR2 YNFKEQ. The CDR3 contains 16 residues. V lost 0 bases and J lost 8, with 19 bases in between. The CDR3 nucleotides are TGTGCCAGCAGCCAAGAGGTATTTGGGAGGGAAGGAGGCTACACCTTC. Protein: CASSQEVFGREGGYTF.

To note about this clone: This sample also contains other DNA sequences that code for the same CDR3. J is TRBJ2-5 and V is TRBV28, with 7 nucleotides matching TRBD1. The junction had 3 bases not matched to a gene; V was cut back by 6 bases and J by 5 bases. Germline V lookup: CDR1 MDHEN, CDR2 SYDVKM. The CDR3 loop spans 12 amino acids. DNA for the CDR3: TGTGCCAGCAGGAACAGGGGTGAGACCCAGTACTTC. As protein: CASRNRGETQYF.

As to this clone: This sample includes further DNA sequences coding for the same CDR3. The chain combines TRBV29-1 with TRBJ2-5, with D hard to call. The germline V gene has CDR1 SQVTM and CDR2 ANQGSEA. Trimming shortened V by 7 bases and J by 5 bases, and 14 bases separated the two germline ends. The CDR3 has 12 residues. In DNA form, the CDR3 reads TGCAGCGCGAACCCCGGGCAGGAGACCCAGTACTTC. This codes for CSANPGQETQYF.

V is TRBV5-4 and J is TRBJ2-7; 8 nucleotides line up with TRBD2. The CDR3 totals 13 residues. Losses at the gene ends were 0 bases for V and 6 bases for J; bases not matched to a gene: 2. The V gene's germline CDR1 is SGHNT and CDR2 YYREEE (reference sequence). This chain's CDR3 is CASSLAGTSEQYF. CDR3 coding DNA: TGTGCCAGCAGCTTGGCTGGGACTAGCGAGCAGTACTTC.

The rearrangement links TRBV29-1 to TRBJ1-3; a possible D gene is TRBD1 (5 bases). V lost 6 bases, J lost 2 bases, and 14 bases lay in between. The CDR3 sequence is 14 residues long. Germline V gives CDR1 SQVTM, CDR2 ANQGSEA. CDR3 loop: CSVVAGSAGNTIYF. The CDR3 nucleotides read TGCAGCGTCGTCGCAGGGTCTGCTGGAAACACCATATATTTT.

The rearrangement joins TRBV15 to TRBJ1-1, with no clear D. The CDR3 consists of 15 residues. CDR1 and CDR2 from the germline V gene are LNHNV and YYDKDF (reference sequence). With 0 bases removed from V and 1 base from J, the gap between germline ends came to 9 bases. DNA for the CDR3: TGTGCCACCAGCAGAGATAGGACCGAGAACACTGAAGCTTTCTTT. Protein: CATSRDRTENTEAFF.

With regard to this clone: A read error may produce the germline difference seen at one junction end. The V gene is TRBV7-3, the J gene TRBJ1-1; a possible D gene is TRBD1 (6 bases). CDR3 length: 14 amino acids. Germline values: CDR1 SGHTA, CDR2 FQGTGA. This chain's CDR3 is CATSLRGGNTEAFF. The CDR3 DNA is TGTGCCACCAGCCTCAGGGGAGGGAACACTGAAGCTTTCTTT. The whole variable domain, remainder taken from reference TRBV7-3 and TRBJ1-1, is GAGVSQTPSNKVTEKGKYVELRCDPISGHTALYWYRQSLGQGPEFLIYFQGTGAADDSGLPNDRFFAVRPEGSVSTLKIQRTERGDSAVYLCATSLRGGNTEAFFGQGTRLTVV.

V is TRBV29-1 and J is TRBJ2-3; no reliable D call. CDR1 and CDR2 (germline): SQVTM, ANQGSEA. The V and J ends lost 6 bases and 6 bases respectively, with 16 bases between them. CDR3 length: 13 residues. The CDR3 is CSVTQRPSDTQYF. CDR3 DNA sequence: TGCAGCGTAACTCAACGCCCCTCCGATACGCAGTATTTT.

The DNA for the CDR3 is TGTGCCAGCAGACCGGACCCCGCAACTAATGAAAAACTGTTTTTT. The encoded protein is CASRPDPATNEKLFF. The chain links TRBV28 to TRBJ1-4; D remains ambiguous. Germline V gene data show CDR1 as MDHEN and CDR2 as SYDVKM. The V gene lost 6 bases and the J gene lost 0 bases, with 11 bases spanning the gap. The CDR3 sequence is 15 residues long.

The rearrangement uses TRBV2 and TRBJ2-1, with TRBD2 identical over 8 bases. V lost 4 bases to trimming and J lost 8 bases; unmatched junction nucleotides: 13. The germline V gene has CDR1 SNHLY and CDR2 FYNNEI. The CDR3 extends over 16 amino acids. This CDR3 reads CASSVLTAGGKDEQFF. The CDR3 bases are TGTGCCAGCAGTGTATTGACGGCGGGAGGTAAGGATGAGCAGTTCTTC.

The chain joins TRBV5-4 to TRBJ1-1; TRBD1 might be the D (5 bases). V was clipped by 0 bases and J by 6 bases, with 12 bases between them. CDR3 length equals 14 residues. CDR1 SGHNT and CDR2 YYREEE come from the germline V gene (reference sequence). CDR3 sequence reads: CASSLEKGLPEAFF. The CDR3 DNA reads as TGTGCCAGCAGCTTGGAAAAGGGGCTCCCTGAAGCTTTCTTT.

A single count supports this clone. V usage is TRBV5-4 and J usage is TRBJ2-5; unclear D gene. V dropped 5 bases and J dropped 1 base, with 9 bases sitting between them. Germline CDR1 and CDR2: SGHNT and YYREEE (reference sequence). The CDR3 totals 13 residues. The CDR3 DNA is TGTGCCAGCAGTAACGATACCCAAGAGACCCAGTACTTC. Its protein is CASSNDTQETQYF.

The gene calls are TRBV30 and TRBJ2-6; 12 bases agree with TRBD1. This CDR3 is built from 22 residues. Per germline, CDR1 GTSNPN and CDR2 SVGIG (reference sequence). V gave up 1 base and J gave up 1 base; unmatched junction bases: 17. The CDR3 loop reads CAWSAHARPGQGARSGANVLTF. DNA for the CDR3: TGTGCCTGGAGTGCCCATGCCCGTCCGGGACAGGGGGCGAGATCTGGGGCCAACGTCCTGACTTTC.

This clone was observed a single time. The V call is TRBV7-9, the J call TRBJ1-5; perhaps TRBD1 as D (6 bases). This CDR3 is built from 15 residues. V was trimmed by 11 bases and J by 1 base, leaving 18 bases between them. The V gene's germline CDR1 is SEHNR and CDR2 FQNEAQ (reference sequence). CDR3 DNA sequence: TGTGCCTCCTCTCTCCTGGGGGCGAGCAATCAGCCCCAGCATTTT. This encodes CASSLLGASNQPQHF. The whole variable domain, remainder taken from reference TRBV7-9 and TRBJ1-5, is DTGVSQNPRHKITKRGQNVTFRCDPISEHNRLYWYRQTLGQGPEFLTYFQNEAQLEKSRLLSDRFSAERPKGSFSTLEIQRTEQGDSAMYLCASSLLGASNQPQHFGDGTRLSIL.

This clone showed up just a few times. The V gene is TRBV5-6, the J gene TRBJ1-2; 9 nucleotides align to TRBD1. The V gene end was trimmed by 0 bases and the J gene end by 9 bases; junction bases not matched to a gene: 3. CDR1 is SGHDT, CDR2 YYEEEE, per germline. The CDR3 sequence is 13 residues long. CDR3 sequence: CASSLAGTGSYTF. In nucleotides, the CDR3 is TGTGCCAGCAGCTTGGCGGGGACAGGGAGCTACACCTTC.

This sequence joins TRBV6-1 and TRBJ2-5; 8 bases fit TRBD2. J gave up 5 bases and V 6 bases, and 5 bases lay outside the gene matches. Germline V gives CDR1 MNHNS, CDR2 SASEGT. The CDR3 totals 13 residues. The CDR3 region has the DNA TGTGCCAGCAGAGGGACTAGTTTGGAGACCCAGTACTTC. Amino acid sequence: CASRGTSLETQYF.

DNA of the CDR3: TGTGCCAGCAGTTCGGCGGGAGCGAACACCGGGGAGCTGTTTTTT. Translated: CASSSAGANTGELFF. This sequence joins TRBV27 and TRBJ2-2, with TRBD2 identical over 7 bases. CDR3 size: 15 residues. With 4 bases clipped from V and 0 bases from J, the junction kept 2 bases outside the gene matches. Germline values: CDR1 MNHEY, CDR2 SMNVEV (reference sequence).

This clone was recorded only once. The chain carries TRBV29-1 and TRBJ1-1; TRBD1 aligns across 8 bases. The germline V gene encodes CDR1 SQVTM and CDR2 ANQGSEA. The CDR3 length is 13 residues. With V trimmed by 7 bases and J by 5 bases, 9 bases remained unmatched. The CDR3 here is CSAASTGETEAFF. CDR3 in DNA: TGCAGCGCTGCCTCGACAGGGGAAACTGAAGCTTTCTTT.

The CDR3 here is CASSLWGLAGGGSGGYEQYF. For the CDR3, the DNA is TGTGCCAGCAGTTTATGGGGACTAGCGGGAGGGGGGTCCGGCGGGTATGAGCAGTACTTC. The chain has TRBV28 and TRBJ2-5; TRBD2 matches 16 bases. This CDR3 has 20 amino acids. V lost 0 bases to trimming and J lost 11 bases; unmatched junction nucleotides: 18. CDR1 is MDHEN, CDR2 SYDVKM, per germline.